This T cell receptor (beta chain) was retrieved from a study of human T cells and chemical hapten exposure. Looking at the study overall: Throughout the approximately 24-week study, diphenylcyclopropenone was applied weekly to the patients' scalps. Slight volume differences across pooled libraries mainly accounted for varying per-sample TCR yields.

TCRdb recomputed calls from the RACE reads with MiXCR, one row per CDR3 protein. The sample gives approximately 92,000 distinct CDR3 sequences, about an eighth of which show up once; approximately 3.3% is in the top ten. Study outcomes and limitations: Compared to controls, expanded TCRs made significantly more large clusters of similar CDR3s. Donor immune responses may differ from healthy people's, since all donors had alopecia.

Time point given: patch test 2, 6 weeks after DPC sensitization. As for treatment: therapeutic diphenylcyclopropenone sensitization with weekly scalp DPC. This clonotype was counted many times. What it binds is unknown. The CDR3 runs 13 residues. Germline-derived CDR1 and CDR2 are DFQATT and SNEGSKA (reference sequence). V lost 6 bases, J lost 2 bases, and 13 bases lay in between. This sequence originates from a woman in her thirties or forties with alopecia areata. Some clones in this sample may be carry-over from other donors' samples. This specimen was whole blood, taken in connection with sensitization to the hapten diphenylcyclopropenone (DPC). The chain is built from TRBV20-1 and TRBJ1-2; D is unresolved. The CDR3 nucleotides are TGCAGTGCGACCCATCCGGGCAACTATGGCTACACCTTC. Amino acid sequence: CSATHPGNYGYTF.